A selection of T cell receptor beta chains follows, all from one sample in a study of T cell responses to AZD1222 COVID-19 vaccine. Produced via immunoSEQ multiplex PCR; TCRdb's table is partial and in-frame only. This sample has approximately 190,000 clones, with approximately 90% found just once. This specimen was peripheral blood, taken on day 0 of AZD1222 vaccination. These receptors all stem from an adult in good health. Both conserved end residues are part of each CDR3. The D gene is left open where the match is weak. Clone sizes are given selectively: once, few, many, or a class where the clone is expanded.

-,TRBV6-1,TRBJ2-4,-,CASSEPQLAKNIQYF,TGTGCCAGCAGTGAGCCTCAATTGGCCAAAAACATTCAGTACTTC
TRBD2,TRBV29-1,TRBJ2-1,-,CSVAGDYNEQFF,TGCAGCGTAGCGGGAGATTACAATGAGCAGTTCTTC
-,TRBV2,TRBJ1-2,-,CASSEAPWRLGGYTF,TGTGCCAGCAGTGAAGCTCCCTGGAGGCTGGGAGGCTACACCTTC
TRBD1,TRBV13,TRBJ1-2,-,CASSSTDGDRALGYGYTF,TGTGCCAGCAGCTCCACCGACGGAGACAGGGCGCTTGGCTATGGCTACACCTTC
-,TRBV19,TRBJ1-1,-,CASSIQGRAEAFF,TGTGCCAGTAGTATACAGGGTAGGGCTGAAGCTTTCTTT
-,TRBV29-1,TRBJ1-4,-,CSVGDTPEKLFF,TGCAGCGTCGGGGACACCCCTGAAAAACTGTTTTTT
-,TRBV28,TRBJ1-4,-,CARGLGGEKLFF,TGTGCCAGAGGGTTAGGCGGAGAAAAACTGTTTTTT
TRBD2,TRBV6-2/TRBV6-3,TRBJ2-1,-,CASSISGGTNEQFF,TGTGCCAGCAGTATTAGCGGGGGAACGAATGAGCAGTTCTTC
TRBD2,TRBV5-6,TRBJ2-1,once,CASSLTSGGTEQFF,TGTGCCAGCAGCTTAACTAGCGGGGGAACTGAGCAGTTCTTC
TRBD1,TRBV27,TRBJ1-2,-,CASSSIQGKRVYGYTF,TGTGCCAGCAGTTCAATACAGGGGAAACGTGTCTATGGCTACACCTTC
-,TRBV29-1,TRBJ1-4,few,CSVPQWGGGGEKLFF,TGCAGCGTCCCCCAATGGGGGGGCGGAGGCGAAAAACTGTTTTTT
-,TRBV19,TRBJ2-2,-,CASRAGGNTGELFF,TGTGCCAGTAGGGCCGGGGGAAACACCGGGGAGCTGTTTTTT
TRBD2,TRBV7-9,TRBJ2-1,-,CASSFELAVHNEQFF,TGTGCCAGCAGCTTTGAACTAGCGGTCCACAATGAGCAGTTCTTC
-,TRBV19,TRBJ1-1,-,CASSTLQTGRTEAFF,TGTGCCAGTAGTACCTTACAGACCGGGAGGACTGAAGCTTTCTTT
-,TRBV27,TRBJ2-1,-,CASSFDGGEQFF,TGTGCCAGCAGTTTTGATGGAGGTGAGCAGTTCTTC
-,TRBV27,TRBJ1-2,-,CASSATGPSYGYTF,TGTGCCAGCAGTGCGACCGGGCCCAGCTATGGCTACACCTTC
-,TRBV3-1/TRBV3-2,TRBJ2-3,-,CASSPCRGGGEEDTQYF,TGTGCCAGCAGCCCTTGTCGGGGAGGGGGGGAAGAAGATACGCAGTATTTT
-,TRBV5-1,TRBJ2-6,-,CASSRGLAGANVLTF,TGCGCCAGCAGCCGGGGTCTCGCTGGGGCCAACGTCCTGACTTTC
-,TRBV5-1,TRBJ2-3,-,CASSRVAETRDTQYF,TGCGCCAGCAGCCGCGTAGCCGAGACTAGGGATACGCAGTATTTT
-,TRBV28,TRBJ1-2,-,CASRANSHGYTF,TGTGCCAGCAGAGCTAATAGTCATGGCTACACCTTC
-,TRBV10-1,TRBJ2-3,-,CASSETKGDSTDTQYF,TGCGCCAGCAGTGAGACGAAGGGGGATTCGACAGATACGCAGTATTTT
TRBD1,TRBV6-2/TRBV6-3,TRBJ2-7,-,CASSGLTGGGYEQYF,TGTGCCAGCAGTGGATTGACAGGGGGCGGGTACGAGCAGTACTTC
TRBD1,TRBV18,TRBJ2-7,-,CASSRNKGTGQTYEQYF,TGTGCCAGCTCACGTAACAAGGGGACAGGGCAAACCTACGAGCAGTACTTC
-,TRBV7-3,TRBJ2-3,-,CASSFGSTDTQYF,TGTGCCAGCAGCTTCGGAAGCACAGATACGCAGTATTTT
-,TRBV6-4,TRBJ1-1,-,CASSGGPRGEAFF,TGTGCCAGCAGTGGAGGGCCGAGGGGGGAAGCTTTCTTT
TRBD2,TRBV6-2/TRBV6-3,TRBJ2-3,-,CASSYPIAGTTDTQYF,TGTGCCAGCAGTTACCCGATAGCGGGGACCACAGATACGCAGTATTTT
-,TRBV15,TRBJ2-3,-,CATSRAGFGTDTQYF,TGTGCCACCAGCAGGGCAGGATTTGGCACAGATACGCAGTATTTT
-,TRBV3-1/TRBV3-2,TRBJ2-7,-,CASSQVQGSYEQYF,TGTGCCAGCAGCCAAGTTCAAGGATCCTACGAGCAGTACTTC